The rows below give T cell receptor beta chains drawn from one sample of a study of control samples from healthy donors and cancer patients. TCRdb keeps only in-frame clones here, not all; method: immunoSEQ multiplex PCR. Of tens of thousands of clones listed, around 90% are singletons. Sequenced input: blood. The receptor source for this set is a man aged 45-60 years in good health. The CDR3 runs from the conserved cysteine through the conserved F or W. Each record gives: D gene, clone size, J gene, V gene, CDR3 protein, CDR3 DNA. The D gene is left open where the match is weak. Clone sizes are given selectively: once, few, many, or a class where the clone is expanded.

D: .
size: .
J: TRBJ2-7
V: TRBV5-1
CDR3: CASSSQGHEQYF
DNA: TGCGCCAGCAGCAGCCAGGGCCACGAGCAGTACTTC

D: .
size: .
J: TRBJ2-6
V: TRBV19
CDR3: CAAQQGPSGANVLTF
DNA: TGTGCCGCCCAACAGGGACCCTCTGGGGCCAACGTCCTGACTTTC

D: .
size: few
J: TRBJ2-2
V: TRBV7-3
CDR3: CASSLRTENTGELFF
DNA: TGTGCCAGCAGCTTGAGGACAGAGAATACCGGGGAGCTGTTTTTT

D: .
size: .
J: TRBJ1-4
V: TRBV5-1
CDR3: CASSRREPGEKLFF
DNA: TGCGCCAGCAGCCGGAGAGAACCGGGCGAAAAACTGTTTTTT

D: .
size: .
J: TRBJ2-5
V: TRBV25-1
CDR3: CASSESLGLQETQYF
DNA: TGTGCCAGCAGTGAATCTCTCGGTCTACAAGAGACCCAGTACTTC

D: TRBD1
size: .
J: TRBJ2-7
V: TRBV5-6
CDR3: CASSRPTGGGHEQYF
DNA: TGTGCCAGCAGCCGCCCGACAGGGGGCGGGCACGAGCAGTACTTC

D: TRBD1
size: once
J: TRBJ2-2
V: TRBV9
CDR3: CASSARDSNTGELFF
DNA: TGTGCCAGCAGCGCCCGGGACAGCAACACCGGGGAGCTGTTTTTT

D: TRBD1
size: .
J: TRBJ1-2
V: TRBV5-4
CDR3: CASSLGTGETYGYTF
DNA: TGTGCCAGCAGCTTGGGGACAGGGGAGACCTATGGCTACACCTTC

D: .
size: .
J: TRBJ2-3
V: TRBV7-3
CDR3: CASSHGTPDTQYF
DNA: TGTGCCAGCAGCCACGGGACGCCAGATACGCAGTATTTT

D: .
size: .
J: TRBJ1-3
V: TRBV6-2/TRBV6-3
CDR3: CASSWGGTIAGNTIYF
DNA: TGTGCCAGCAGTTGGGGAGGGACCATCGCAGGAAACACCATATATTTT

D: TRBD2
size: .
J: TRBJ2-1
V: TRBV19
CDR3: CASSTRTSGRDNEQFF
DNA: TGTGCCAGTAGTACGCGGACTAGCGGGAGGGACAATGAGCAGTTCTTC

D: .
size: .
J: TRBJ1-6
V: TRBV14
CDR3: CASSLGGSYNSPLHF
DNA: TGTGCCAGCAGCCTAGGAGGCTCCTATAATTCACCCCTCCACTTT

D: .
size: .
J: TRBJ1-6
V: TRBV28
CDR3: CASSFLQGVGNSPLHF
DNA: TGTGCCAGCAGTTTTTTGCAGGGAGTCGGTAATTCACCCCTCCACTTT

D: .
size: .
J: TRBJ2-3
V: TRBV10-3
CDR3: CAISDLLATDTQYF
DNA: TGTGCCATCAGTGATCTCCTAGCTACAGATACGCAGTATTTT

D: .
size: .
J: TRBJ2-7
V: TRBV28
CDR3: CAGSFPGTVTYEQYF
DNA: TGTGCCGGCAGTTTCCCCGGGACGGTCACCTACGAGCAGTACTTC

D: TRBD1
size: once
J: TRBJ2-1
V: TRBV5-6
CDR3: CASSFGDRGYNEQFF
DNA: TGTGCCAGCAGCTTCGGAGACAGGGGTTACAATGAGCAGTTCTTC

D: .
size: .
J: TRBJ2-7
V: TRBV7-9
CDR3: CASSRNEQYF
DNA: TGTGCCAGCAGCCGAAACGAGCAGTACTTC

D: TRBD2
size: .
J: TRBJ2-1
V: TRBV19
CDR3: CASSSRLAGGHEQFF
DNA: TGTGCCAGTAGTTCACGACTAGCGGGAGGTCACGAGCAGTTCTTC

D: .
size: .
J: TRBJ1-2
V: TRBV11-2
CDR3: CASSENQGQGTF
DNA: TGTGCCAGCAGCGAGAATCAGGGGCAAGGCACCTTC

D: TRBD2
size: .
J: TRBJ2-7
V: TRBV19
CDR3: CASSIGPAGEQYF
DNA: TGTGCCAGTAGTATAGGGCCAGCGGGAGAGCAGTACTTC

D: .
size: .
J: TRBJ1-5
V: TRBV6-2/TRBV6-3
CDR3: CASSPWDNSNQPQHF
DNA: TGTGCCAGCAGTCCGTGGGACAATAGCAATCAGCCCCAGCATTTT

D: .
size: .
J: TRBJ2-4
V: TRBV6-2/TRBV6-3
CDR3: CASSYYGSKNIQYF
DNA: TGTGCCAGCAGTTACTACGGGAGTAAAAACATTCAGTACTTC

D: .
size: .
J: TRBJ1-5
V: TRBV18
CDR3: CASSPDSRRPQHF
DNA: TGTGCCAGCTCACCGGACTCCCGGAGGCCCCAGCATTTT

D: .
size: .
J: TRBJ1-2
V: TRBV3-1/TRBV3-2
CDR3: CASSHAWTSNYGYTF
DNA: TGTGCCAGCAGCCACGCCTGGACATCCAACTATGGCTACACCTTC

D: TRBD2
size: .
J: TRBJ2-3
V: TRBV9
CDR3: CASSVESGRDTQYF
DNA: TGTGCCAGCAGCGTAGAATCCGGGAGGGATACGCAGTATTTT

D: .
size: .
J: TRBJ1-2
V: TRBV6-5
CDR3: CASRLTDTYYGYTF
DNA: TGTGCCAGCAGATTGACAGACACCTACTATGGCTACACCTTC

D: .
size: .
J: TRBJ1-1
V: TRBV5-4
CDR3: CASSLVRDYGNTEAFF
DNA: TGTGCCAGCAGCTTGGTAAGGGACTACGGAAACACTGAAGCTTTCTTT

D: .
size: .
J: TRBJ1-3
V: TRBV5-6
CDR3: CASSLIKSSGNTIYF
DNA: TGTGCCAGCAGCCTAATCAAGAGCTCTGGAAACACCATATATTTT

D: TRBD1
size: .
J: TRBJ2-5
V: TRBV10-2
CDR3: CASSDGQGQETQYF
DNA: TGCGCCAGCAGCGATGGACAGGGGCAAGAGACCCAGTACTTC

D: TRBD2
size: .
J: TRBJ2-1
V: TRBV28
CDR3: CASSGGLTSGMGNEQFF
DNA: TGTGCCAGCAGTGGAGGTCTGACTAGCGGGATGGGTAATGAGCAGTTCTTC

D: .
size: few
J: TRBJ1-5
V: TRBV5-4
CDR3: CASSFEGQPQHF
DNA: TGTGCCAGCAGCTTCGAGGGCCAGCCCCAGCATTTT

D: .
size: once
J: TRBJ1-1
V: TRBV5-1
CDR3: CASSQTRTNTEAFF
DNA: TGCGCCAGCAGCCAGACGAGGACGAACACTGAAGCTTTCTTT

D: TRBD1
size: once
J: TRBJ2-7
V: TRBV14
CDR3: CASRQGAGYEQYF
DNA: TGTGCCAGCAGACAGGGGGCCGGCTACGAGCAGTACTTC

D: .
size: .
J: TRBJ2-1
V: TRBV11-3
CDR3: CASSLGPEYNEQFF
DNA: TGTGCCAGCAGCTTAGGCCCCGAGTACAATGAGCAGTTCTTC

D: TRBD2
size: .
J: TRBJ2-1
V: TRBV6-6
CDR3: CASSYGGTRVGNEQFF
DNA: TGTGCCAGCAGTTACGGTGGGACTAGAGTGGGCAATGAGCAGTTCTTC

D: .
size: .
J: TRBJ1-4
V: TRBV21-1
CDR3: CASSKKSRGDEKLFF
DNA: TGTGCCAGCAGCAAAAAAAGCAGGGGAGATGAAAAACTGTTTTTT

D: TRBD2
size: .
J: TRBJ2-1
V: TRBV19
CDR3: CASSIGLAGGRNNEQFF
DNA: TGTGCCAGTAGTATAGGACTAGCGGGAGGGCGTAACAATGAGCAGTTCTTC

D: .
size: .
J: TRBJ1-5
V: TRBV19
CDR3: CASSPFRGSFNQPQHF
DNA: TGTGCCAGTAGTCCGTTCAGGGGAAGCTTTAATCAGCCCCAGCATTTT

D: .
size: .
J: TRBJ1-1
V: TRBV27
CDR3: CASSYDSGVRTEAFF
DNA: TGTGCCAGCAGTTACGATTCTGGGGTTCGCACTGAAGCTTTCTTT

D: .
size: once
J: TRBJ1-1
V: TRBV19
CDR3: CASSATVNTEAFF
DNA: TGTGCCAGTAGTGCGACAGTGAACACTGAAGCTTTCTTT

D: TRBD2
size: .
J: TRBJ2-7
V: TRBV5-1
CDR3: CASSSIAGPPPYEQYF
DNA: TGCGCCAGCAGCTCGATAGCGGGCCCCCCTCCCTACGAGCAGTACTTC

D: .
size: .
J: TRBJ2-7
V: TRBV3-1/TRBV3-2
CDR3: CTSSQDRREQYF
DNA: TGTACCAGCAGCCAAGATAGACGCGAGCAGTACTTC

D: TRBD1
size: .
J: TRBJ2-1
V: TRBV14
CDR3: CASSQPWGQQGANYNEQFF
DNA: TGTGCCAGCAGCCAGCCTTGGGGTCAACAGGGGGCTAATTACAATGAGCAGTTCTTC

D: TRBD2
size: .
J: TRBJ2-1
V: TRBV28
CDR3: CASRSGSSGGEQFF
DNA: TGTGCCAGTCGTAGCGGGAGCTCGGGCGGGGAGCAGTTCTTC

D: TRBD2
size: .
J: TRBJ2-5
V: TRBV6-5
CDR3: CASRGTSGGQETQYF
DNA: TGTGCCAGCAGGGGGACTAGCGGGGGCCAAGAGACCCAGTACTTC

D: TRBD2
size: .
J: TRBJ2-1
V: TRBV7-6
CDR3: CARGPKRSGRKPYNEQFF
DNA: TGTGCCAGGGGGCCTAAAAGAAGCGGGAGGAAACCTTACAATGAGCAGTTCTTC

D: .
size: .
J: TRBJ2-7
V: TRBV3-1/TRBV3-2
CDR3: CASSQSDGSYEQYF
DNA: TGTGCCAGCAGCCAATCGGACGGGTCCTACGAGCAGTACTTC

D: .
size: .
J: TRBJ2-5
V: TRBV7-9
CDR3: CASSLGQGETQYF
DNA: TGTGCCAGCAGCTTAGGGCAGGGAGAGACCCAGTACTTC

D: .
size: .
J: TRBJ1-5
V: TRBV5-6
CDR3: CASSMRGYNQPQHF
DNA: TGTGCCAGCAGCATGAGGGGATACAATCAGCCCCAGCATTTT

D: TRBD2
size: .
J: TRBJ2-5
V: TRBV19
CDR3: CASSAGLAQETQYF
DNA: TGTGCCAGTAGTGCTGGACTAGCCCAAGAGACCCAGTACTTC

D: .
size: .
J: TRBJ1-2
V: TRBV7-9
CDR3: CASSPAEGLGYGYTF
DNA: TGTGCCAGCAGCCCCGCCGAGGGTTTAGGGTATGGCTACACCTTC

D: .
size: .
J: TRBJ1-1
V: TRBV19
CDR3: CASMASTEAFF
DNA: TGTGCCAGTATGGCGAGCACTGAAGCTTTCTTT

D: .
size: .
J: TRBJ2-3
V: TRBV9
CDR3: CASSVDSYSTDTQYF
DNA: TGTGCCAGCAGCGTAGACAGCTACAGCACAGATACGCAGTATTTT